The rows below give T cell receptor beta chains drawn from one sample of a study of T-cell reconstitution after alpha-beta-depleted transplantation in children. TCRdb called the PCR reads again in MiXCR, with one record for every CDR3 protein. The sample holds about 640,000 distinct CDR3 sequences, around 17% seen once. The sample consisted of PBMCs from the stem cell graft donor, taken from the stem cell graft. The receptors were gathered from a human donor who donated a stem cell graft to a child with acute myeloid leukemia. The CDR3 runs from the conserved cysteine through the conserved F or W. A D gene is named only where the DNA matches it firmly. Clone sizes are given selectively: once, few, many, or a class where the clone is expanded.

j_gene,abundance,v_gene,d_gene,CDR3nt,CDR3aa
TRBJ2-7,few,TRBV4-3,.,TGCGCCAGCAGCCTAGGTGGTGGGGTCGAGCAGTACTTC,CASSLGGGVEQYF
TRBJ1-1,.,TRBV7-3,TRBD1,TGTGCCAGCAGCCCCCAGGACAGGGGGAACACTGAAGCTTTCTTT,CASSPQDRGNTEAFF
TRBJ1-4,many,TRBV6-5,.,TGTGCCAGCAGTTACTCGCCTGTTAATAATGAAAAACTGTTTTTT,CASSYSPVNNEKLFF
TRBJ2-7,many,TRBV6-6,.,TGTGCCAGCAGTTACAACAGCCCCTACGAGCAGTACTTC,CASSYNSPYEQYF
TRBJ2-3,.,TRBV4-3,.,TGCGCCAGCAGCCAAGATAGGGCCAGGGCCAACACAGATACGCAGTATTTT,CASSQDRARANTDTQYF
TRBJ2-5,.,TRBV12-3/TRBV12-4,TRBD2,TGTGCCAGCAGTTTACCCGGACTAGCGGGGGGCCAAGAGACCCAGTACTTC,CASSLPGLAGGQETQYF
TRBJ2-7,many,TRBV20-1,.,TGCAGTGCTAGAGGGACCAGGGTCTCCTACGAGCAGTACTTC,CSARGTRVSYEQYF
TRBJ1-3,few,TRBV6-2/TRBV6-3,.,TGTGCCAGCAGTTACTCTTTGAGCTCTGGAAACACCATATATTTT,CASSYSLSSGNTIYF
TRBJ1-1,few,TRBV20-1,.,TGCAGTGCAACTGGACTGGACCCCTATGGGGGCGACACTGAAGCTTTCTTT,CSATGLDPYGGDTEAFF
TRBJ2-1,.,TRBV4-1,TRBD2,TGCGCCAGCAGCCAAGTAAAGGCTAGCGGAGACAATGAGCAGTTCTTC,CASSQVKASGDNEQFF
TRBJ2-3,few,TRBV2,.,TGTGCCAGCAGTGAATTAGGGGGAAACACAGATACGCAGTATTTT,CASSELGGNTDTQYF
TRBJ1-3,few,TRBV20-1,.,TGCAGTGCTAGGACGGCAAACACCATATATTTT,CSARTANTIYF
TRBJ2-5,many,TRBV20-1,.,TGCAGTGCTATTGGGGAGTTATCGTTAGGGACCCAGTACTTC,CSAIGELSLGTQYF
TRBJ2-7,many,TRBV5-5,.,TGTGCCAGCGGGGAGAACGAGCAGTACTTC,CASGENEQYF
TRBJ1-3,few,TRBV7-9,.,TGTGCCAGCAGCTTAGACGGCGACAGTCCTGGAAACACCATATATTTT,CASSLDGDSPGNTIYF
TRBJ2-3,many,TRBV7-2,.,TGTGCCAGCAGCTTAGCGTCAGTTAAAGATACGCAGTATTTT,CASSLASVKDTQYF
TRBJ2-1,many,TRBV20-1,.,TGCAGTGCCTCCGACAGGACCTACAATGAGCAGTTCTTC,CSASDRTYNEQFF
TRBJ2-2,.,TRBV12-3/TRBV12-4,.,TGTGCCATCAGTTTAGACAGAGGCCAAGGAGGTAGCGCCGGGGAGCTGTTTTTT,CAISLDRGQGGSAGELFF
TRBJ2-1,.,TRBV5-6,.,TGTGCCAGCAGCTTTGGCAGGAGAATCTACAATGAGCAGTTCTTC,CASSFGRRIYNEQFF
TRBJ1-5,few,TRBV20-1,.,TGCAGTGCTAGGCGGAGCGAAACTAATCAGCCCCAGCATTTT,CSARRSETNQPQHF
TRBJ1-1,many,TRBV20-1,.,TGCAGTGCTAGGCCCCTGGGCCCTATGAACACTGAAGCTTTCTTT,CSARPLGPMNTEAFF
TRBJ1-5,many,TRBV25-1,.,TGTGCCAGCAGTGCAGGACTTAGCAATCAGCCCCAGCATTTT,CASSAGLSNQPQHF
TRBJ2-1,many,TRBV12-3/TRBV12-4,TRBD1,TGTGCCAGCAGTTCCGGGACAGGGCCGGGGGATGAGCAGTTCTTC,CASSSGTGPGDEQFF
TRBJ1-5,many,TRBV20-1,.,TGCAGTGCTAGATTACGAGCGGACAATCAGCCCCAGCATTTT,CSARLRADNQPQHF
TRBJ1-1,.,TRBV20-1,.,TGCAGTGCTCCGCCAGGTGTGAACACTGAAGCTTTCTTT,CSAPPGVNTEAFF
TRBJ1-5,few,TRBV28,TRBD1,TGTGCCAGCAGTTCCCCGGACAGGGCGAGTCGCAATCAGCCCCAGCATTTT,CASSSPDRASRNQPQHF
TRBJ2-7,.,TRBV10-3,TRBD2,TGTGCCATCAGTCTAGCGGACCTCGAGCAGTACTTC,CAISLADLEQYF
TRBJ2-7,many,TRBV7-2,TRBD2,TGTGCCAGCAGCCCCCGGACTAGCGGGGGGGCGATCGAGCAGTACTTC,CASSPRTSGGAIEQYF
TRBJ2-5,few,TRBV12-3/TRBV12-4,.,TGTGCCAGCAAAGGGAGAAGTCGGGAGACCCAGTACTTC,CASKGRSRETQYF
TRBJ1-1,many,TRBV29-1,.,TGCAGCGTGAAAAGAACGAACACTGAAGCTTTCTTT,CSVKRTNTEAFF
TRBJ1-5,many,TRBV20-1,.,TGCAGTGCTAGAGGGGTGAGCAATCAGCCCCAGCATTTT,CSARGVSNQPQHF
TRBJ2-1,few,TRBV6-5,.,TGTGCCAGCAGTTACTCTGGCCTAGATTACAATGAGCAGTTCTTC,CASSYSGLDYNEQFF
TRBJ2-6,.,TRBV15,.,TGTGCCACCAGCAGAGATAGTGGGGTTACGCAGGCCAACGTCCTGACTTTC,CATSRDSGVTQANVLTF
TRBJ2-3,many,TRBV29-1,.,TGCAGCGTTGAACGGGTGGTCCAAAAAAGGGACTTCGCAGATACGCAGTATTTT,CSVERVVQKRDFADTQYF
TRBJ1-2,many,TRBV20-1,.,TGCAGTGCCCTAGGGGATAACTATGGCTACACCTTC,CSALGDNYGYTF
TRBJ1-3,.,TRBV27,.,TGTGCCAGCAGTTTAAGTACGGCTAGCTCTGGAAACACCATATATTTT,CASSLSTASSGNTIYF
TRBJ2-7,.,TRBV20-1,TRBD1,TGCAGTGCAAACAGGGGCCGGAGCTCCTACGAGCAGTACTTC,CSANRGRSSYEQYF
TRBJ2-2,few,TRBV5-1,.,TGCGCCAGCAGCTTGTTCCAGAACACCGGGGAGCTGTTTTTT,CASSLFQNTGELFF
TRBJ1-6,few,TRBV20-1,TRBD1,TGCAGTGCTAGAAGGACAGGGGGCTATAATTCACCCCTCCACTTT,CSARRTGGYNSPLHF
TRBJ2-7,.,TRBV5-1,TRBD2,TGCGCCACCTCGACTAGCGGGGGCTTCTACGAGCAGTACTTC,CATSTSGGFYEQYF
TRBJ2-7,many,TRBV7-2,TRBD2,TGTGCCAGCAGCTACGGGGGGAACGAGCAGTACTTC,CASSYGGNEQYF
TRBJ2-3,many,TRBV20-1,TRBD2,TGCAGTGCTAGTCCCAGGACTAGTAGTAGCACAGATACGCAGTATTTT,CSASPRTSSSTDTQYF
TRBJ1-4,.,TRBV7-3,.,TGTGCCAGCCCTGGGGGTGTAACTAATGAAAAACTGTTTTTT,CASPGGVTNEKLFF
TRBJ2-7,once,TRBV7-2,.,TGTGCCAGCAGCCCCAGAACAGTCCCCGAGCAGTACTTC,CASSPRTVPEQYF
TRBJ1-6,many,TRBV15,TRBD1,TGTGCCACTATGGGACAGGGGAATTCACCCCTCCACTTT,CATMGQGNSPLHF
TRBJ2-2,many,TRBV29-1,.,TGCAGCGTTGCCAGGGGGGCCACCGGGGAGCTGTTTTTT,CSVARGATGELFF
TRBJ2-5,many,TRBV20-1,.,TGCAGTGCTAGAGATGGGCGGACGCCCGGTGTTCCCCAGTACTTC,CSARDGRTPGVPQYF
TRBJ1-6,many,TRBV7-2,.,TGTGCCAGCAGCTTAAGGGGGTGGGACAAGAATTCACCCCTCCACTTT,CASSLRGWDKNSPLHF
TRBJ1-2,few,TRBV12-3/TRBV12-4,.,TGTGCCAGCAGATCGACAGGACAAGGCTACACCTTC,CASRSTGQGYTF
TRBJ1-5,few,TRBV5-6,.,TGTGCCAGCAGCTCTGGGAATCATCCCCAGCATTTT,CASSSGNHPQHF
TRBJ2-7,many,TRBV12-3/TRBV12-4,.,TGTGCCAGCAGTTCAGGGGAGGCCTACGAGCAGTACTTC,CASSSGEAYEQYF
TRBJ1-2,few,TRBV10-2,.,TGCGCCAGCGGCTTGGGCGAGCCCAACTATGGCTACACCTTC,CASGLGEPNYGYTF
TRBJ2-5,.,TRBV20-1,TRBD2,TGCAGTGCTGATATAGCGGGGCCGCTCGAGGGGACCCAGTACTTC,CSADIAGPLEGTQYF